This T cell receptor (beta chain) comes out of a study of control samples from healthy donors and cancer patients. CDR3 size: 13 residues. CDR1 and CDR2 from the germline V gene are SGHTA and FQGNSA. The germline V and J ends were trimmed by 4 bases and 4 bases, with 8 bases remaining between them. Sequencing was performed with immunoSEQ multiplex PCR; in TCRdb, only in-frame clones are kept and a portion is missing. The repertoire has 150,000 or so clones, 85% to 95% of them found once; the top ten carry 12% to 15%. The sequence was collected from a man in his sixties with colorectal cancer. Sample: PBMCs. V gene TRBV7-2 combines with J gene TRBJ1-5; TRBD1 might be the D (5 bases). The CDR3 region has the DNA TGTGCCAGCAGCTCCAGGGTTAATCAGCCCCAGCATTTT. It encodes CASSSRVNQPQHF.